The entry below describes one T cell receptor beta chain. The antigen is unknown. These data come from a study of radiation and T cells in renal cell carcinoma. Regarding the study as a whole: Without pretreatment biopsies, baseline tumor clonotype presence was undetermined. Top tumor clonotypes rose in blood 2 weeks post-radiation, then contracted.

Documented time point: blood 4 weeks post-SBRT, at nephrectomy. Treatment: 15 Gy SBRT to primary tumor, nephrectomy 4 weeks later. Nephrectomy followed 15 Gy stereotactic body radiation by 4 weeks. Radiation-treated patients gave blood at baseline, week 2 and week 4. TCRdb's table, derived via immunoSEQ multiplex PCR, lists solely in-frame clones and lacks some. The sample lists around 64,000 clones; 65% to 80% were seen once. The length of the CDR3 is 15 residues. Trimming took off 5 bases at V and 3 bases at J, with 16 bases between the two ends. Per the germline V gene, CDR1 is MNHNS and CDR2 is SASEGT.

Here the sequenced sample was blood, taken from a patient whose treatment included radiotherapy and nephrectomy. The receptor's source is a man aged 55-75 years with renal cell carcinoma. This sequence joins TRBV6-1 and TRBJ2-5; a weak D match, TRBD1 (6 bases). CDR3 coding DNA: TGTGCCAGCAGTCTAAACGTGGGGGCGGAAGAGACCCAGTACTTC. Its protein is CASSLNVGAEETQYF.